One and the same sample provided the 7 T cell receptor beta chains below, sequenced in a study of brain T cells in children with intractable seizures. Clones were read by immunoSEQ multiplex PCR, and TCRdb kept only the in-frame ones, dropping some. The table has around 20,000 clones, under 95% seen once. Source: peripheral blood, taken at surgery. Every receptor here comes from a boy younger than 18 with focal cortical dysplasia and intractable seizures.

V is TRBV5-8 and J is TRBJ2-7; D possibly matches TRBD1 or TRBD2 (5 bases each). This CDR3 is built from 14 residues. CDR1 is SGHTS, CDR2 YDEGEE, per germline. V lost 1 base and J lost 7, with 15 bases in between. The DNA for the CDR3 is TGTGCCAGCAGCTTGTCGGCAAGTGAGGGGGAGCAGTACGTC. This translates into CASSLSASEGEQYV.

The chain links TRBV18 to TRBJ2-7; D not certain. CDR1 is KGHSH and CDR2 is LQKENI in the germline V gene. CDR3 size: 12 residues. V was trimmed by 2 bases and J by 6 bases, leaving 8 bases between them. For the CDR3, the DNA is TGTGCCAGCTCACCAGGCAAGGCCGAGCAGTACGTC. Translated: CASSPGKAEQYV.

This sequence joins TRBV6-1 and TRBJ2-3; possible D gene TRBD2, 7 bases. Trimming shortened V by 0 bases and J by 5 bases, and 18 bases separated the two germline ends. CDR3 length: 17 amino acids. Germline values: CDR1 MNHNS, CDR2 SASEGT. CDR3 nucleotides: TGTGCCAGCAGTGAAGCCCGCGGGGGCGGGCCGCTAGATACGCAGTATTTT. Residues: CASSEARGGGPLDTQYF.

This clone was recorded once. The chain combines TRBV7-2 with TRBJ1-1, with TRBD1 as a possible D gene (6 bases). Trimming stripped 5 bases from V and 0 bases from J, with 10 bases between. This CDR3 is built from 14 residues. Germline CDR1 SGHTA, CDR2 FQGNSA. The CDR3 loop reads CASSLQGMNTEAFF. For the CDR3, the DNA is TGTGCCAGCAGCCTACAGGGAATGAACACTGAAGCTTTCTTT. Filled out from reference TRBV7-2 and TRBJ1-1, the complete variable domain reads GAGVSQSPSNKVTEKGKDVELRCDPISGHTALYWYRQSLGQGLEFLIYFQGNSAPDKSGLPSDRFSAERTGGSVSTLTIQRTQQEDSAVYLCASSLQGMNTEAFFGQGTRLTVV.

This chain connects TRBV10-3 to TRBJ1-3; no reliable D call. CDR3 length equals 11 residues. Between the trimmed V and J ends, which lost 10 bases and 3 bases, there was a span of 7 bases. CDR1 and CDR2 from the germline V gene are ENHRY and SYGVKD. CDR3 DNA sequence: TGTGCCACTAAGTATGGAAACACCATATATTTT. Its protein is CATKYGNTIYF.

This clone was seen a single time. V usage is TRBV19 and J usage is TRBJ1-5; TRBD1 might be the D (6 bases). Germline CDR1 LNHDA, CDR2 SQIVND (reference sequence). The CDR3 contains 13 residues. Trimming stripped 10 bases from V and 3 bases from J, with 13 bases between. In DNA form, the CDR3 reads TGTGCCACTAAAGACAGGCCCAATCAGCCCCAGCATTTT. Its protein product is CATKDRPNQPQHF.

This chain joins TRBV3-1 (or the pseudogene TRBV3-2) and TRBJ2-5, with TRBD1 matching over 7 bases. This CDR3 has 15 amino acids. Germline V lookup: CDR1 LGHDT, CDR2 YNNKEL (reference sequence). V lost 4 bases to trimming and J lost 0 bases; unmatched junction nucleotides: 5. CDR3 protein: CASSPWTGDQETQYF. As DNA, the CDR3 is TGTGCCAGCAGCCCTTGGACAGGCGACCAAGAGACCCAGTACTTC.